This TCR beta chain came from a study of CD8+CD57+ T cells in acquired aplastic anemia. For CDR3 and TCR beta VDJ profiling, genomic DNA was the template used. TCRdb ran MiXCR on the reads and lists one entry per CDR3 protein. Of hundreds of thousands of distinct CDR3 sequences detected, roughly half appear once; the ten largest clones hold about 8.3%. CD8+CD57+ cell expansion had been shown by flow cytometry in patients chosen for sequencing. J was trimmed by 7 bases and V by 1 base; bases with no gene match: 2. This CDR3 has 14 residues. Germline assignment: CDR1 GTSNPN and CDR2 SVGIG (reference sequence).

The sequence derives from a human donor with aplastic anemia. The sequenced material came from sorted CD4+, CD8+, or CD8+CD57+ T cells (not recorded which) from PBMCs. The rearrangement links TRBV30 to TRBJ2-1; 12 bases align to TRBD1. The CDR3: CAWSAGQGANEQFF. The CDR3 bases are TGTGCCTGGAGTGCGGGACAGGGGGCGAATGAGCAGTTCTTC.